Below are 12 T cell receptor beta chains sequenced from a single sample in a study of spatial heterogeneity in lung cancer. Stated time point: sample taken at primary tumor resection. Unsorted tumor, nontumor lung tissue or cryopreserved PBMC supplied the whole RNA. TCRdb used MiXCR to reprocess the 5' RACE reads, holding one entry per CDR3 protein. The repertoire holds about 45,000 distinct CDR3 sequences, with 12% as singletons. The sample was PBMCs, taken at surgery. These TCRs come from a female donor with early-stage non-small cell lung cancer.

The chain carries TRBV4-2 and TRBJ2-7, with D perhaps TRBD2 (6 bases). The length of the CDR3 is 17 residues. CDR1 is LGHNA, CDR2 YNFKEQ, per germline. Trimming took 2 bases from V and 11 from J, leaving 28 bases between them. The CDR3 loop reads CASSQNLPPASDSTEYF. CDR3 sequence (DNA): TGTGCCAGCAGCCAAAACCTCCCCCCGGCTAGCGATTCTACGGAGTACTTC.

This clonotype ranks as medium-sized. This sequence joins TRBV19 and TRBJ1-2; D is unresolved. The CDR3 covers 13 residues. Germline V gene lookup returns CDR1 LNHDA and CDR2 SQIVND (reference sequence). The germline V and J ends were trimmed by 5 bases and 6 bases, with 13 bases remaining between them. This CDR3 is CASSLWTADGYTF. In DNA form, the CDR3 reads TGTGCCAGTAGTCTGTGGACGGCCGATGGCTACACCTTC.

About this clonotype: The junction does not match germline at one end; this may be a read error. J is TRBJ1-4 and V is TRBV18; TRBD1 is a possible D gene (6 bases). This CDR3 spans 15 amino acids. CDR1 and CDR2 from the germline V gene are KGHSH and LQKENI. This CDR3 reads CASSPQLGANEKLIF. The CDR3 bases are TGTGCCAGCTCACCACAACTGGGGGCGAATGAAAAACTGATTTTT.

Of note for this clonotype: An end of the junction differs from the germline gene, which may be a read error. The genes are TRBV7-7 and TRBJ2-5; D not certain. Germline CDR1 reads SSHAT; CDR2 reads FNYEAQ (reference sequence). The CDR3 consists of 13 residues. The CDR3 DNA sequence: TGTGCTAGCAGCTTAAGTAACCTGGAGACCCAGTACTTC. Its translation is CASSLSNLETQYF.

The sample holds a few counts of this clonotype. The J gene is TRBJ2-3, the V gene TRBV9; TRBD2 matches at 7 bases. In germline, CDR1 is SGDLS, CDR2 YYNGEE. The ends lost 0 bases at V and 0 bases at J; junction bases unmatched: 1. This CDR3 is 15 amino acids long. CDR3 coding DNA: TGTGCCAGCAGCGTAGGGGGGGGAAGCACAGATACGCAGTATTTT. Protein product: CASSVGGGSTDTQYF. The full variable domain, in which reference TRBV9 and TRBJ2-3 provide the parts outside the CDR3, is DSGVTQTPKHLITATGQRVTLRCSPRSGDLSVYWYQQSLDQGLQFLIQYYNGEERAKGNILERFSAQQFPDLHSELNLSSLELGDSALYFCASSVGGGSTDTQYFGPGTRLTVL.

Many counts were recorded for this clonotype. The chain links TRBV27 to TRBJ2-3; D not resolved. From germline, CDR1 is MNHEY and CDR2 SMNVEV (reference sequence). The CDR3 contains 14 residues. Deletions cut 2 bases from V and 1 base from J, with 7 bases between. In DNA, the CDR3 is TGTGCCAGCAGTTTAAGTATGGGCACAGATACGCAGTATTTT. It codes for CASSLSMGTDTQYF.

A few counts support this clonotype. V is TRBV14 and J is TRBJ1-5; tentatively, D is TRBD1 (6 bases). Per the germline V gene, CDR1 is SGHDN and CDR2 is FVKESK. Between the trimmed V and J ends, which lost 0 bases and 9 bases, there was a span of 6 bases. This CDR3 comprises 12 residues. The CDR3: CASSQEQGPQHF. The CDR3 DNA is TGTGCCAGCAGCCAAGAACAGGGGCCCCAGCATTTT.

This clonotype was seen more than once but under ten times. The chain recombines TRBV15 with TRBJ1-4; TRBD1 might be the D (5 bases). This CDR3 spans 13 amino acids. With 3 bases removed from V and 7 bases from J, the gap between germline ends came to 9 bases. The V gene's germline CDR1 is LNHNV and CDR2 YYDKDF (reference sequence). CDR3 sequence: CATSRRGGEKLFF. For the CDR3, the DNA is TGTGCCACCAGCAGGAGGGGCGGTGAAAAACTGTTTTTT.

In its sample, this clonotype was seen many times. The V call is TRBV6-6, the J call TRBJ1-5, with D possibly matching TRBD1 (5 bases). Germline V gene lookup returns CDR1 MNHNY and CDR2 SVGAGI (reference sequence). V was clipped by 7 bases and J by 0 bases, with 13 bases between them. The CDR3 has 15 amino acids. The CDR3 reads CASKSWDGSNQPQHF. The CDR3 DNA follows: TGTGCCAGCAAAAGTTGGGACGGTAGCAATCAGCCCCAGCATTTT.

The V call is TRBV11-1, the J call TRBJ2-7; weak D call: TRBD1 (6 bases). Trimming shortened V by 6 bases and J by 5 bases, and 17 bases separated the two germline ends. The CDR3 is 14 residues long. Germline CDR1 is SGHAT and CDR2 is FQDESV (reference sequence). CDR3 amino acids: CASRSTGIQHEQYF. DNA for the CDR3: TGTGCCAGCAGAAGTACAGGGATCCAGCACGAGCAGTACTTC.

V usage is TRBV5-4 and J usage is TRBJ2-1; D not certain. CDR3 length: 12 residues. The V end lost 4 bases, the J end lost 10 bases, and 12 bases lay between the germline ends. CDR1 SGHNT and CDR2 YYREEE come from the germline V gene (reference sequence). The CDR3: CASSPPNEEQFF. CDR3 DNA: TGTGCCAGCAGCCCACCGAACGAGGAGCAGTTCTTC. The full variable domain, its missing parts supplied by reference TRBV5-4 and TRBJ2-1, is ETGVTQSPTHLIKTRGQQVTLRCSSQSGHNTVSWYQQALGQGPQFIFQYYREEENGRGNFPPRFSGLQFPNYSSELNVNALELDDSALYLCASSPPNEEQFFGPGTRLTVL.

This clonotype was recorded a few times. CDR3 protein: CASSFTGSSGANVLTF. The DNA of the CDR3 is TGTGCCAGCAGCTTTACAGGGAGCTCTGGGGCCAACGTCCTGACTTTC. The V call is TRBV5-5, the J call TRBJ2-6, with D possibly TRBD1 on 6 matching bases. The CDR3 covers 16 residues. V dropped 2 bases and J dropped 0 bases, with 9 bases sitting between them. CDR1 is SGHKS and CDR2 is YYEKEE in the germline V gene (reference sequence).